This section outlines one TCR beta chain sequence together with its context. In the authors' workflow: The assay estimated nucleated cells by amplifying reference gene primers. Repertoires were generated with immunoSEQ multiplex PCR, while TCRdb's copy carries only in-frame clones and drops some. D and trimming come from the DNA, and the V and J calls and clone size come from that table. The sample lists approximately 250,000 clones; over 75% were seen once. This specimen belongs to a study of blood T cell repertoires in COVID-19. As for the study in general: Acute and convalescent COVID-19 samples came from the United States, Italy and Spain. Sources were T cells, B-cell-depleted T cells, or PBMCs; the material itself was cDNA or gDNA.

V shed 3 bases and J 4 bases; nucleotides not matched to a gene: 4. Germline V lookup: CDR1 ENHRY, CDR2 SYGVKD. The CDR3 totals 16 residues. The chain joins TRBV10-3 to TRBJ2-7; 15 nucleotides match TRBD2. The source material was peripheral blood. The receptor comes from a human donor in a cohort sampled during active COVID-19. DNA of the CDR3: TGTGCCATCAGTGATTCCGGGACTAGCGGGAGGTACGAGCAGTACTTC. It translates to CAISDSGTSGRYEQYF.